This TCR beta chain was observed in a study of blood T cell repertoires in COVID-19. Looking at the study overall: Material from acute and convalescent COVID-19 was sourced from the United States, Italy and Spain. PBMCs, B-cell-depleted T cells, or T cells were the source of the cDNA or gDNA that made up the material.

Methods used by the authors: Amplification with reference gene primers provided the estimates of nucleated cell counts. Here immunoSEQ multiplex PCR was the method, and the copy in TCRdb shows in-frame clones only, minus some. The V and J calls and clone size are taken from that table; D and trimming were inferred from the DNA. In the table there are almost 35,000 clones, roughly 80% of which are singletons. This clone was seen a single time. CDR3 length equals 15 residues. Germline loops: CDR1 SGHTA, CDR2 FQGNSA. V lost 6 bases to trimming and J lost 5 bases; unmatched junction nucleotides: 7. The sequencing input was peripheral blood. This TCR was sampled from a man of 80 years or more with acute or convalescent COVID-19. The chain links TRBV7-2 to TRBJ2-2; 9 nucleotides line up with TRBD1. The CDR3 region is CASRVDRGSTGELFF. In DNA, the CDR3 is TGTGCCAGCAGAGTAGACAGGGGGTCGACCGGGGAGCTGTTTTTT.